The clone carrying this T cell receptor beta chain has just one count. This sample stems from a study of OX40 agonist ivuxolimab in advanced cancers. Between the trimmed V and J ends, which lost 4 bases and 5 bases, there was a span of 11 bases. The CDR3 is 14 amino acids. Germline loops: CDR1 MDHEN, CDR2 SYDVKM. TCRdb's table, derived via immunoSEQ multiplex PCR, lists solely in-frame clones and lacks some. The sample has roughly 48,000 clones; roughly 84% are singletons. Researchers took blood at baseline, on cycle 4 day 1, and on cycle 7 day 1. Material: CD4+ or CD8+ T cells sorted from blood, obtained in a trial of the OX40 agonist ivuxolimab. The chain combines TRBV28 with TRBJ1-4; D gene uncertain. The receptor was isolated from an adult with an advanced solid tumor such as melanoma, head and neck, liver or kidney cancer. The CDR3 loop reads CASSSWSENEKLFF. Written as DNA, the CDR3 is TGTGCCAGCAGTTCGTGGAGTGAGAATGAAAAACTGTTTTTT.